Below are 23 T cell receptor beta chains sequenced from a single sample in a study of CD8 T cells in Susac syndrome (dated by TCRdb to the late 2010s). The receptor library was made with the immunoSEQ multiplex PCR assay. RNA was extracted with the RNeasy kit and roughly 0.45 to 1 ug was reverse transcribed using random hexamers. TCRdb applied fastp at Q25 and MiXCR to the public reads, then kept only in-frame beta chains. For every CDR3 protein sequence, its rows merge into one entry that carries the most common genes and DNA. The sample has approximately 200,000 distinct CDR3 sequences on record, roughly 96% of them singletons. 0.093% of the sample is taken by the ten largest. Sequences were obtained from CD4+ T cells from PBMCs. The receptors shown here come from a human donor with multiple sclerosis.

The chain is built from TRBV5-1 and TRBJ2-2; 8 bases map to TRBD2. Germline CDR1 reads SGHRS; CDR2 reads YFSETQ. The J segment lost 1 base and the V segment lost 7 bases, leaving 9 bases of the junction unmatched. The CDR3 sequence is 16 residues long. The DNA for the CDR3 is TGCGCCAGCCCCCTGGAGCGGGGGAAGAACACCGGGGAGCTGTTTTTT. It yields the protein CASPLERGKNTGELFF.

The rearrangement links TRBV5-1 to TRBJ2-1, with D unresolved. The CDR3 is 15 amino acids. Trimming took off 0 bases at V and 2 bases at J, with 9 bases between the two ends. The germline V gene has CDR1 SGHRS and CDR2 YFSETQ. In DNA form, the CDR3 reads TGCGCCAGCAGCTTGGCCCCTAGGCCCTACAATGAGCAGTTCTTC. Translation gives CASSLAPRPYNEQFF.

The chain has TRBV24-1 and TRBJ2-5; D gene ambiguous. Deletions cut 0 bases from V and 2 bases from J, with 12 bases between. CDR3 length: 16 residues. CDR1 is KGHDR and CDR2 is SFDVKD in the germline V gene. CDR3 in DNA: TGTGCCACCAGTGATTTGAGGCAGGATCAACAAGAGACCCAGTACTTC. Protein sequence: CATSDLRQDQQETQYF.

This clonotype was detected only a few times. This chain's CDR3 is CSASGNTGELFF. CDR3 DNA sequence: TGCAGTGCTAGCGGAAACACCGGGGAGCTGTTTTTT. This chain connects TRBV20-1 to TRBJ2-2; D gene unclear. Looked up from germline, CDR1 is DFQATT and CDR2 is SNEGSKA (reference sequence). The CDR3 contains 12 residues. Trimming took off 3 bases at V and 2 bases at J, with 4 bases between the two ends.

The rearrangement links TRBV4-2 to TRBJ2-3; D call uncertain. The CDR3 length is 12 residues. Germline V gene sequence: CDR1 LGHNA, CDR2 YNFKEQ. The germline V and J ends were trimmed by 0 bases and 7 bases, with 5 bases remaining between them. CDR3 nucleotides: TGTGCCAGCAGCCAAGAGAGGAATACGCAGTATTTT. It encodes CASSQERNTQYF.

The gene calls are TRBV6-5 and TRBJ2-7; D might be TRBD1 (6 bases). Trimming removed 6 bases at V and 3 bases at J, with 15 bases between. The CDR3 loop spans 14 amino acids. Germline CDR1 reads MNHEY; CDR2 reads SVGAGI. CDR3 protein: CASSRDTQYYEQYF. The CDR3 coding sequence is TGTGCCAGCAGCCGGGACACCCAATACTACGAGCAGTACTTC.

This chain links TRBV3-1 with TRBJ1-1; D remains ambiguous. CDR3 length: 15 residues. CDR1 is LGHDT, CDR2 YNNKEL, per germline (reference sequence). V lost 3 bases, J lost 1 base, and 12 bases lay in between. This CDR3 reads CASSQGVGWNTEAFF. CDR3 sequence (DNA): TGTGCCAGCAGCCAGGGTGTCGGTTGGAACACTGAAGCTTTCTTT. Full variable domain (missing parts from reference TRBV3-1 and TRBJ1-1): DTAVSQTPKYLVTQMGNDKSIKCEQNLGHDTMYWYKQDSKKFLKIMFSYNNKELIINETVPNRFSPKSPDKAHLNLHINSLELGDSAVYFCASSQGVGWNTEAFFGQGTRLTVV.

This chain connects TRBV29-1 to TRBJ1-1; possible D gene TRBD1, 5 bases. V was trimmed by 6 bases and J by 0 bases, leaving 17 bases between them. The CDR3 spans 15 residues. Germline CDR1 and CDR2: SQVTM and ANQGSEA. The CDR3 coding sequence is TGCAGCGTCAGCGAGGGATGGGGGATGAACACTGAAGCTTTCTTT. Translating it yields CSVSEGWGMNTEAFF. The variable domain in full, with the rest retrieved from reference TRBV29-1 and TRBJ1-1, is SAVISQKPSRDICQRGTSLTIQCQVDSQVTMMFWYRQQPGQSLTLIATANQGSEATYESGFVIDKFPISRPNLTFSTLTVSNMSPEDSSIYLCSVSEGWGMNTEAFFGQGTRLTVV.

V usage is TRBV10-2 and J usage is TRBJ2-7; TRBD2 agrees at 8 bases. Germline V gene sequence: CDR1 WSHSY, CDR2 SAAADI. Germline trimming cut 7 bases from V and 2 bases from J; bases unmatched to any gene: 4. The CDR3 is 13 residues long. Written as DNA, the CDR3 is TGCGCCAGCACGAATAGCGGGGCCTACGAGCAGTACTTC. Protein product: CASTNSGAYEQYF.

This clonotype was found once. This chain joins TRBV3-1 and TRBJ2-7; TRBD2 matches 8 bases. Trimming took 7 bases from V and 2 from J; bases not matched to a gene: 10. The germline V gene encodes CDR1 LGHDT and CDR2 YNNKEL (reference sequence). The CDR3 extends over 15 amino acids. The CDR3 coding sequence is TGTGCCAGCATGAAGGCGGGGGGTGAGACCTACGAGCAGTACTTC. Amino acids: CASMKAGGETYEQYF.

The gene calls are TRBV10-3 and TRBJ1-1; D perhaps matches TRBD1 (6 bases). From germline, CDR1 is ENHRY and CDR2 SYGVKD. V was shortened by 4 bases and J by 5 bases, with 14 bases between the two germline ends. CDR3 length: 14 amino acids. The CDR3 spells CAISATPGVTEAFF. In DNA form, the CDR3 reads TGTGCCATCAGTGCAACGCCAGGGGTTACTGAAGCTTTCTTT.

The CDR3 sequence: CASSPRTGVVDGYTF. As DNA, the CDR3 is TGTGCCAGCAGCCCTCGGACAGGGGTAGTGGATGGCTACACCTTC. This chain joins TRBV7-2 and TRBJ1-2, with 9 bases matching TRBD1. The V and J ends lost 5 bases and 6 bases, in that order; junction bases with no gene match: 10. This CDR3 is built from 15 residues. Germline V gene sequence: CDR1 SGHTA, CDR2 FQGNSA.

This clonotype was counted once. This chain uses TRBV5-1 with TRBJ2-5, with 7 bases identical to TRBD2. Losses at the gene ends were 2 bases for V and 3 bases for J; bases not matched to a gene: 7. The germline V gene encodes CDR1 SGHRS and CDR2 YFSETQ. The CDR3 has 15 amino acids. This chain's CDR3 is CASSFAGTTEETQYF. The CDR3 DNA is TGCGCCAGCAGCTTCGCCGGGACTACCGAAGAGACCCAGTACTTC.

The table lists this clonotype with a count of one. This rearrangement joins TRBV2 to TRBJ2-7; D gene ambiguous. The CDR3 contains 12 residues. Looked up from germline, CDR1 is SNHLY and CDR2 is FYNNEI. V was cut by 8 bases and J by 3 bases, with 11 bases left in between. For the CDR3, the DNA is TGTGCCAGCGGTAGGCGCCTCTACGAGCAGTACTTC. Residues: CASGRRLYEQYF. Full variable domain (missing parts from reference TRBV2 and TRBJ2-7): EPEVTQTPSHQVTQMGQEVILRCVPISNHLYFYWYRQILGQKVEFLVSFYNNEISEKSEIFDDQFSVERPDGSNFTLKIRSTKLEDSAMYFCASGRRLYEQYFGPGTRLTVT.

V gene TRBV3-1 combines with J gene TRBJ2-6, with D perhaps matching TRBD1 (6 bases). This CDR3 is 16 amino acids long. The germline V gene has CDR1 LGHDT and CDR2 YNNKEL (reference sequence). The V and J ends lost 2 bases and 2 bases respectively, with 10 bases between them. The CDR3 bases are TGTGCCAGCAGCCAACCCAGGGGCGCTGGGGCCAACGTCCTGACTTTC. Translating gives CASSQPRGAGANVLTF.

The V gene is TRBV30, the J gene TRBJ2-5; D unclear. Deletions cut 3 bases from V and 5 bases from J, with 10 bases between. Germline CDR1 GTSNPN, CDR2 SVGIG (reference sequence). This CDR3 has 12 amino acids. This CDR3 is CAWRSSAETQYF. The CDR3 bases are TGTGCCTGGAGATCCAGCGCGGAGACCCAGTACTTC.

The CDR3 is CASTAAGTVIEQYF. The CDR3 bases are TGTGCCAGCACCGCAGCCGGGACAGTGATCGAGCAGTACTTC. The chain carries TRBV25-1 and TRBJ2-7; 7 nucleotides match TRBD1. CDR1 is MGHDK, CDR2 SYGVNS, per germline. The length of the CDR3 is 14 residues. The V and J ends lost 7 bases and 6 bases, in that order; junction bases with no gene match: 12.

Comment on this clonotype: At one boundary the junction diverges from the germline segment, which might be a read error. The chain has TRBV29-1 and TRBJ2-5; tentatively, D is TRBD2 (6 bases). This CDR3 comprises 16 residues. CDR1 is SQVTM and CDR2 is ANQGSEA in the germline V gene. The DNA of the CDR3 is TGCAGCGGTCGGACCTACCGGGAGTTTGGAAGAGAGGCCCAGTACTTC. Amino acid sequence: CSGRTYREFGREAQYF.

V gene TRBV20-1 combines with J gene TRBJ2-5, with 14 bases matching TRBD2. The CDR3 runs to 15 residues. Losses at the gene ends were 5 bases for V and 7 bases for J; bases not matched to a gene: 9. Germline lookup yields CDR1 DFQATT and CDR2 SNEGSKA (reference sequence). For the CDR3, the DNA is TGCAGTGCTTCGGGACTAGCGGGGGACTTAGCGACCCAGTACTTC. Protein product: CSASGLAGDLATQYF.

The chain uses TRBV29-1 and TRBJ2-7, with D tentatively TRBD1 or TRBD2 (5 bases each). Trimming removed 2 bases from V and 3 bases from J, with 17 bases in between. CDR1 SQVTM and CDR2 ANQGSEA come from the germline V gene. The CDR3 has 15 amino acids. The CDR3 DNA reads as TGCAGCGTTGAAACTCCGGGGCTGACTAACTACGAGCAGTACTTC. This codes for CSVETPGLTNYEQYF.

This clonotype was picked up a small number of times. The chain is built from TRBV24-1 and TRBJ1-2; D uncertain. CDR3 size: 12 residues. V gave up 2 bases and J gave up 4 bases, with 4 bases separating them. CDR1 is KGHDR, CDR2 SFDVKD, per germline. CDR3 nucleotide sequence: TGTGCCACCAGTGATTCGGGCTATGGCTACACCTTC. Its protein product is CATSDSGYGYTF.

This chain joins TRBV4-1 and TRBJ1-2; no definite D call. Germline V lookup: CDR1 MGHRA, CDR2 YSYEKL. The CDR3 covers 12 residues. CDR3 coding DNA: TGCGCGGCCGGGAGCGGCTCCTATGGCTACACCTTC. This translates into CAAGSGSYGYTF.

The chain recombines TRBV29-1 with TRBJ2-7; D is ambiguous. Germline CDR1 SQVTM, CDR2 ANQGSEA. Trimming shortened V by 7 bases and J by 1 base, and 14 bases separated the two germline ends. This CDR3 has 13 amino acids. The CDR3 loop is CSGTVPISYEQYF. The CDR3 bases are TGCAGCGGAACAGTACCTATTTCCTACGAGCAGTACTTC.